The subject of this entry is one T cell receptor beta chain. This clone was detected only a few times. Its antigen is not yet known. The input lacks base qualities; no much larger clone sits a single base away. The data were taken from a study of blood T cell repertoires in COVID-19 (TCRdb year 2020). About the investigation overall: Samples covering the acute and convalescent phases of COVID-19 were provided by collaborators in the United States, Italy and Spain. The repertoires were made available in a free public database intended to serve as a resource for research on the immune response to SARS-CoV-2. The sample metadata nearly always contained a de-identified subject ID, COVID-19 status, age in years and sex. The prospective study material was composed of cDNA or gDNA derived from T cells, B-cell-depleted T cells, or PBMCs. The dataset comprised deeply sampled blood TCRbeta repertoires from subjects exposed to, actively infected with, or recovered from COVID-19. Where HLA class I and class II types were available, the types were taken from metadata supplied by the sample provider, not from assay-based typing. The samples were drawn from the first 160 participants of the ongoing ImmuneRACE study and from under 1,500 subjects provided by 6 global collaborators. Points the paper makes about the study in general: The quantity of clinical and demographic metadata differed by source and by participant and was supplied without curation.

Collaborating institutions collected whole blood in K2EDTA tubes following their own protocols. For TCRbeta analysis, collaborators shipped samples as frozen whole blood, isolated PBMCs, or DNA extracted from either of those sample types. TCRbeta CDR3 regions were amplified from genomic DNA using the immunoSEQ Assay, a bias-controlled multiplex PCR. For the original study's pipeline: Within the assay, amplification of reference gene primers was used to estimate how many nucleated cells each sample contained. To quantify the absolute abundance of each unique TCRbeta CDR3 rearrangement, sequence reads were collapsed and filtered. For each sample, productive Simpson clonality was calculated as the square root of Simpson's diversity index across productive rearrangements. Not all clones reach the TCRdb copy of this immuneACCESS table, which keeps in-frame sequences only. Checked studies attribute under half of the gap to unresolved V genes and leave the rest unexplained. The DNA gave D and trimming, while V, J and clone size come from that table. The sample records approximately 120,000 clones, around nine tenths of which are singletons. The ten biggest clones cover roughly 1.2% of the sample.

The CDR3 runs 14 amino acids, cysteine and phenylalanine included. Here the CDR3 DNA is all that survives: 42 bases in frame from base 1. Via the germline V gene (reference sequence), CDR1 is LNHNV and CDR2 YYDKDF. For this chain, trimming is 9 bases at the V end and 1 base at the J end, and the number of junction bases without a gene match is 7. The TCR was taken from an elderly woman with acute or convalescent COVID-19. Sequenced: peripheral blood. Recombination connected TRBV15 to TRBJ1-1, with TRBD1 identical over 8 junction bases. The CDR3: CATVAGTGNTEAFF. In nucleotides, the sequence is TGTGCCACGGTCGCCGGGACAGGGAACACTGAAGCTTTCTTT.